This is a list of T cell receptor beta chains from one sample in a study of cytomegalovirus exposure and HLA in healthy donors. Assay: immunoSEQ multiplex PCR; the TCRdb copy retains only in-frame clones and omits some. The sample has approximately 50,000 clones. The sequenced sample consisted of PBMCs. These receptors were obtained from a female donor in good health and CMV-seronegative. The CDR3 runs from the conserved cysteine through the conserved F or W. D genes are given only for firm matches.

cdr3_aa: CASKGLQETQYF; cdr3_nt: TGCGCCAGCAAGGGGCTACAAGAGACCCAGTACTTC; j_call: TRBJ2-5; d_call: NA; v_call: TRBV5-1
cdr3_aa: CASSPLAGEAVSEQFF; cdr3_nt: TGTGCCAGCAGCCCTCTAGCGGGAGAGGCGGTAAGTGAGCAGTTCTTC; j_call: TRBJ2-1; d_call: TRBD2; v_call: TRBV5-4
cdr3_aa: CASSERTYTGELFF; cdr3_nt: TGTGCCAGCAGCGAAAGGACTTACACCGGGGAGCTGTTTTTT; j_call: TRBJ2-2; d_call: NA; v_call: TRBV9
cdr3_aa: CATSYDSGIGYTF; cdr3_nt: TGTGCCACCAGCTATGACAGTGGTATAGGCTACACCTTC; j_call: TRBJ1-2; d_call: NA; v_call: TRBV15
cdr3_aa: CAFRTGWQETQYF; cdr3_nt: TGTGCCTTCCGGACAGGGTGGCAAGAGACCCAGTACTTC; j_call: TRBJ2-5; d_call: TRBD1; v_call: TRBV30
cdr3_aa: CASSRDRETEAFF; cdr3_nt: TGTGCCAGCAGCCGGGACAGGGAGACTGAAGCTTTCTTT; j_call: TRBJ1-1; d_call: TRBD1; v_call: TRBV2
cdr3_aa: CASRGLAGVNEQFF; cdr3_nt: TGTGCCAGCAGGGGACTAGCGGGAGTCAATGAGCAGTTCTTC; j_call: TRBJ2-1; d_call: TRBD2; v_call: TRBV28
cdr3_aa: CASSPLAENTEAFF; cdr3_nt: TGTGCCAGCTCACCTTTGGCTGAGAACACTGAAGCTTTCTTT; j_call: TRBJ1-1; d_call: NA; v_call: TRBV18
cdr3_aa: CASSALGRGEAFF; cdr3_nt: TGCGCCAGCAGTGCACTGGGTAGGGGTGAAGCTTTCTTT; j_call: TRBJ1-1; d_call: NA; v_call: TRBV10-1
cdr3_aa: CASSTGLFTDTQYF; cdr3_nt: TGTGCCAGTAGTACGGGACTGTTCACAGATACGCAGTATTTT; j_call: TRBJ2-3; d_call: NA; v_call: TRBV19
cdr3_aa: CASSQEQGVNLEAFF; cdr3_nt: TGCGCCAGCAGCCAAGAACAGGGAGTTAACCTTGAAGCTTTCTTT; j_call: TRBJ1-1; d_call: NA; v_call: TRBV4-1
cdr3_aa: CASSYLDLNTEAFF; cdr3_nt: TGTGCCAGCAGTTACTTGGACTTAAACACTGAAGCTTTCTTT; j_call: TRBJ1-1; d_call: NA; v_call: TRBV6-5
cdr3_aa: CASSLVQGAGTDTQYF; cdr3_nt: TGTGCCAGCAGCTTAGTGCAGGGGGCTGGCACAGATACGCAGTATTTT; j_call: TRBJ2-3; d_call: TRBD1; v_call: TRBV7-9
cdr3_aa: CASRSGSAEAFF; cdr3_nt: TGCGCCAGCAGGTCGGGTAGCGCGGAAGCTTTCTTT; j_call: TRBJ1-1; d_call: NA; v_call: TRBV5-1
cdr3_aa: CASKKGVEAFF; cdr3_nt: TGTGCCAGCAAGAAAGGGGTTGAAGCTTTCTTT; j_call: TRBJ1-1; d_call: NA; v_call: TRBV6-5
cdr3_aa: CASSAGQGNTEAFF; cdr3_nt: TGTGCCAGCAGTGCCGGACAGGGGAACACTGAAGCTTTCTTT; j_call: TRBJ1-1; d_call: TRBD1; v_call: TRBV6-1
cdr3_aa: CASSLPPSGQGNNSPLHF; cdr3_nt: TGCGCCAGCAGCCTTCCACCTTCGGGACAGGGGAATAATTCACCCCTCCACTTT; j_call: TRBJ1-6; d_call: TRBD1; v_call: TRBV4-1
cdr3_aa: CASSQDEFVRGHSGSYEQYF; cdr3_nt: TGTGCCAGCAGCCAAGATGAGTTTGTGAGGGGACACTCGGGCTCCTACGAGCAGTACTTC; j_call: TRBJ2-7; d_call: NA; v_call: TRBV4-2
cdr3_aa: CASSPLETGPSGNTIYF; cdr3_nt: TGTGCCAGCTCACCCCTAGAAACAGGCCCCTCTGGAAACACCATATATTTT; j_call: TRBJ1-3; d_call: NA; v_call: TRBV18
cdr3_aa: CASSEKLAGEYNEQFF; cdr3_nt: TGCGCCAGCAGCGAAAAACTAGCGGGAGAGTACAATGAGCAGTTCTTC; j_call: TRBJ2-1; d_call: TRBD2; v_call: TRBV5-1
cdr3_aa: CAWSRLAGGYNEQFF; cdr3_nt: TGTGCCTGGAGTCGACTAGCGGGGGGATACAATGAGCAGTTCTTC; j_call: TRBJ2-1; d_call: TRBD2; v_call: TRBV30
cdr3_aa: CASSYGSGTGELFF; cdr3_nt: TGTGCTAGCAGCTACGGGAGTGGCACCGGGGAGCTGTTTTTT; j_call: TRBJ2-2; d_call: NA; v_call: TRBV7-7
cdr3_aa: CSVGAPTSPPYNEQFF; cdr3_nt: TGCAGCGTTGGGGCTCCGACTAGCCCTCCCTACAATGAGCAGTTCTTC; j_call: TRBJ2-1; d_call: TRBD2; v_call: TRBV29-1
cdr3_aa: CAGLAGSSYEQYF; cdr3_nt: TGTGCCGGACTAGCGGGGAGCTCCTACGAGCAGTACTTC; j_call: TRBJ2-7; d_call: TRBD2; v_call: TRBV28
cdr3_aa: CASSLEVTDRGGPQHF; cdr3_nt: TGCGCCAGCAGCTTGGAGGTAACGGACAGGGGTGGGCCCCAGCATTTT; j_call: TRBJ1-5; d_call: TRBD1; v_call: TRBV5-1
cdr3_aa: CASSQELPSDEQFF; cdr3_nt: TGCGCCAGCAGCCAAGAACTTCCTAGCGATGAGCAGTTCTTC; j_call: TRBJ2-1; d_call: NA; v_call: TRBV4-1
cdr3_aa: CSVNRGLNTEAFF; cdr3_nt: TGCAGCGTTAACAGGGGGCTAAACACTGAAGCTTTCTTT; j_call: TRBJ1-1; d_call: TRBD1; v_call: TRBV29-1
cdr3_aa: CASSQVTLTSNQHQHF; cdr3_nt: TGCGCCAGCAGCCAAGTTACACTTACTAGCAATCAGCACCAGCATTTT; j_call: TRBJ1-5; d_call: NA; v_call: TRBV4-1
cdr3_aa: CATSRDLALAKNIQYF; cdr3_nt: TGTGCCACCAGCAGAGACTTGGCCCTAGCCAAAAACATTCAGTACTTC; j_call: TRBJ2-4; d_call: NA; v_call: TRBV15
cdr3_aa: CASSEEADSNTEAFF; cdr3_nt: TGTGCCAGCAGTGAAGAGGCAGACTCAAACACTGAAGCTTTCTTT; j_call: TRBJ1-1; d_call: NA; v_call: TRBV2
cdr3_aa: CASSYTTSTEAFF; cdr3_nt: TGTGCCAGCAGTTACACCACGAGCACTGAAGCTTTCTTT; j_call: TRBJ1-1; d_call: NA; v_call: TRBV6-6
cdr3_aa: CASSQGDRERPQHF; cdr3_nt: TGTGCCAGCAGCCAAGGCGACAGGGAAAGACCCCAGCATTTT; j_call: TRBJ1-5; d_call: TRBD1; v_call: TRBV4-2
cdr3_aa: CASSQDKAGGREQYF; cdr3_nt: TGCGCCAGCAGCCAAGATAAGGCGGGGGGGCGAGAGCAGTACTTC; j_call: TRBJ2-7; d_call: TRBD2; v_call: TRBV4-3
cdr3_aa: CASSPPLILRQNLYEQYF; cdr3_nt: TGTGCCAGCTCACCACCGTTAATCCTGAGACAGAACCTATACGAGCAGTACTTC; j_call: TRBJ2-7; d_call: NA; v_call: TRBV18
cdr3_aa: CSARGGSAQYF; cdr3_nt: TGCAGTGCCCGAGGCGGTTCGGCCCAGTACTTC; j_call: TRBJ2-5; d_call: NA; v_call: TRBV20-1
cdr3_aa: CASSLIAGSTDTQYF; cdr3_nt: TGTGCCAGCAGCTTAATAGCGGGGAGCACAGATACGCAGTATTTT; j_call: TRBJ2-3; d_call: TRBD2; v_call: TRBV7-3
cdr3_aa: CAWSVRSGGEQYF; cdr3_nt: TGTGCCTGGAGTGTACGCAGCGGGGGCGAGCAGTACTTC; j_call: TRBJ2-7; d_call: TRBD2; v_call: TRBV30
cdr3_aa: CASSQDQGSGQPQHF; cdr3_nt: TGTGCCAGCAGCCAAGATCAAGGGTCGGGGCAGCCCCAGCATTTT; j_call: TRBJ1-5; d_call: NA; v_call: TRBV4-2
cdr3_aa: CSVEVQGQNAEAFF; cdr3_nt: TGCAGCGTTGAAGTACAGGGACAGAACGCTGAAGCTTTCTTT; j_call: TRBJ1-1; d_call: TRBD1; v_call: TRBV29-1
cdr3_aa: CASSPGVSETQYF; cdr3_nt: TGTGCCAGCTCCCCGGGTGTGTCTGAGACCCAGTACTTC; j_call: TRBJ2-5; d_call: NA; v_call: TRBV18
cdr3_aa: CASSLRARVYEQYF; cdr3_nt: TGTGCCAGCAGTTTAAGGGCCAGGGTCTACGAGCAGTACTTC; j_call: TRBJ2-7; d_call: NA; v_call: TRBV27
cdr3_aa: CATSRGQGHGTEAFF; cdr3_nt: TGTGCCACCAGCAGGGGGCAGGGGCACGGCACTGAAGCTTTCTTT; j_call: TRBJ1-1; d_call: NA; v_call: TRBV15
cdr3_aa: CASSPSPLGGALADTQYF; cdr3_nt: TGTGCCAGCAGCCCTTCTCCCCTCGGCGGGGCCTTAGCAGATACGCAGTATTTT; j_call: TRBJ2-3; d_call: NA; v_call: TRBV4-2
cdr3_aa: CASSISQGPTTEAFF; cdr3_nt: TGTGCCAGCTCTATCAGCCAGGGGCCGACCACTGAAGCTTTCTTT; j_call: TRBJ1-1; d_call: NA; v_call: TRBV9
cdr3_aa: CASSLAGHPAYEQYF; cdr3_nt: TGTGCCAGCAGCTTAGCGGGACACCCAGCCTACGAGCAGTACTTC; j_call: TRBJ2-7; d_call: NA; v_call: TRBV7-6
cdr3_aa: CASSLSGQNYGYTF; cdr3_nt: TGTGCCAGCAGTTTATCGGGACAGAACTATGGCTACACCTTC; j_call: TRBJ1-2; d_call: TRBD1; v_call: TRBV28
cdr3_aa: CASSLEDGTEAFF; cdr3_nt: TGTGCCAGCAGCTTAGAAGACGGGACTGAAGCTTTCTTT; j_call: TRBJ1-1; d_call: NA; v_call: TRBV7-9
cdr3_aa: CASTKGTVGTEAFF; cdr3_nt: TGTGCCAGTACTAAGGGGACAGTCGGAACTGAAGCTTTCTTT; j_call: TRBJ1-1; d_call: TRBD1; v_call: TRBV19
cdr3_aa: CASSGGEAFF; cdr3_nt: TGTGCCAGCAGCGGAGGTGAAGCTTTCTTT; j_call: TRBJ1-1; d_call: NA; v_call: TRBV7-9
cdr3_aa: CASSFLSREVNEQYF; cdr3_nt: TGCGCCAGCAGCTTCTTAAGTCGAGAAGTTAACGAGCAGTACTTC; j_call: TRBJ2-7; d_call: NA; v_call: TRBV5-1
cdr3_aa: CASSPAGFSYGYTF; cdr3_nt: TGTGCCAGCAGCCCCGCGGGATTTTCCTATGGCTACACCTTC; j_call: TRBJ1-2; d_call: NA; v_call: TRBV4-2